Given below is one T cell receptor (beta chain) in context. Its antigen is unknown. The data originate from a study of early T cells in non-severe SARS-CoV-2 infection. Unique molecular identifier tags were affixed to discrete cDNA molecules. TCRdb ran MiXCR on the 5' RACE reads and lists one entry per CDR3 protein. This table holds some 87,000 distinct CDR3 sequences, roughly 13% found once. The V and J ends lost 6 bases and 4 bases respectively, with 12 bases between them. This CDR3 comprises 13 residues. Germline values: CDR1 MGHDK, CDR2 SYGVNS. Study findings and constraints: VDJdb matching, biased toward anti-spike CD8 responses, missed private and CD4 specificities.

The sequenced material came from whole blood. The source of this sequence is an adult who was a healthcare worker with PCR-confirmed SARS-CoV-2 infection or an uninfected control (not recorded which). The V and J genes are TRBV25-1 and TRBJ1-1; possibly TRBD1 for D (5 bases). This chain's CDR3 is CASRANRSTEAFF. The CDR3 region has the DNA TGTGCCAGCAGAGCTAACAGGAGCACTGAAGCTTTCTTT.